Each of the 16 T cell receptor beta chains below was sequenced from the same sample in a study of PD-1 blockade in classical Hodgkin lymphoma. Method: immunoSEQ multiplex PCR; TCRdb's copy keeps in-frame clones and lacks some. The data contain tens of thousands of clones, around 81% of them singletons. Each patient relapsed following autologous stem cell transplantation, and prior brentuximab vedotin exposure differed. Sequencing was performed on peripheral blood mononuclear cells (PBMCs), taken before the second cycle of nivolumab. Receptor source: a human donor with classical Hodgkin lymphoma.

This clone is a singleton in its sample. The V and J genes are TRBV19 and TRBJ2-3; D uncertain. V was shortened by 2 bases and J by 3 bases, with 3 bases between the two germline ends. CDR3 length: 12 amino acids. In germline, CDR1 is LNHDA, CDR2 SQIVND (reference sequence). The CDR3 coding sequence is TGTGCCAGTAGTATAAATACAGATACGCAGTATTTT. This translates into CASSINTDTQYF.

Of note for this clone: The sample carries other DNA sequences with the same CDR3. The V gene is TRBV5-1, the J gene TRBJ2-6, with D hard to call. Germline lookup yields CDR1 SGHRS and CDR2 YFSETQ. V lost 0 bases and J lost 1, with 11 bases in between. The CDR3 is made up of 17 amino acids. The CDR3 sequence is CASSLGPGSSGANVLTF. The CDR3 bases are TGCGCCAGCAGCTTGGGGCCGGGTTCATCTGGGGCCAACGTCCTGACTTTC.

The V call is TRBV7-8, the J call TRBJ1-5; 8 nucleotides align to TRBD1. V was clipped by 4 bases and J by 0 bases; unmatched bases: 5. Germline values: CDR1 SGHVS, CDR2 FQNEAQ. The CDR3 runs 16 residues. This chain's CDR3 is CASSSRTGFSNQPQHF. DNA for the CDR3: TGTGCCAGCAGCTCTCGGACAGGGTTTAGCAATCAGCCCCAGCATTTT.

CDR3: CASSLVDREETQYF. The CDR3 DNA reads as TGTGCCAGCAGCTTGGTAGACAGGGAAGAGACCCAGTACTTC. The rearrangement joins TRBV5-6 to TRBJ2-5; TRBD1 matches at 7 bases. The V and J ends lost 0 bases and 3 bases, in that order; junction bases with no gene match: 2. In germline, CDR1 is SGHDT, CDR2 YYEEEE. The CDR3 runs to 14 residues. Based on the CDR3 plus reference TRBV5-6 and TRBJ2-5, the full variable domain is DAGVTQSPTHLIKTRGQQVTLRCSPKSGHDTVSWYQQALGQGPQFIFQYYEEEERQRGNFPDRFSGHQFPNYSSELNVNALLLGDSALYLCASSLVDREETQYFGPGTRLLVL.

The V gene is TRBV6-5, the J gene TRBJ2-3; the match to TRBD2 covers 9 bases. This CDR3 is built from 15 residues. V shed 5 bases, J shed 2 bases, and the junction held 5 bases outside the gene matches. CDR1 and CDR2 (germline): MNHEY, SVGAGI. CDR3 sequence (DNA): TGTGCCAGCAGTCCCCCGGGACTAGCCACAGATACGCAGTATTTT. Translation: CASSPPGLATDTQYF.

The V call is TRBV18, the J call TRBJ1-5, with TRBD1 matching 7 bases. V lost 2 bases to trimming and J lost 7 bases; unmatched junction nucleotides: 11. The CDR3 runs 16 residues. Germline V CDR1 and CDR2: KGHSH, LQKENI. CDR3 protein: CASSPVLQGEGQPQHF. Written as DNA, the CDR3 is TGTGCCAGCTCACCAGTTCTCCAGGGGGAAGGACAGCCCCAGCATTTT.

The sample holds a few counts of this clone. The chain links TRBV5-1 to TRBJ2-7, with TRBD1 as a possible D gene (6 bases). V was pared by 1 base and J by 0 bases, with 14 bases between. CDR3 length equals 16 residues. Per germline, CDR1 SGHRS and CDR2 YFSETQ. The DNA of the CDR3 is TGCGCCAGCAGCTTGACGTGGGACACGAGCTCCTACGAGCAGTACTTC. This codes for CASSLTWDTSSYEQYF.

This clone has only a few counts. The CDR3 DNA is TGTGCCAGCAGTTTAGCCAGGAGCCGAGGCTACACCTTC. Translating gives CASSLARSRGYTF. The rearrangement joins TRBV28 to TRBJ1-2, with D unclear. There are 13 residues in the CDR3. Germline V gene lookup returns CDR1 MDHEN and CDR2 SYDVKM. Trimming cost V 2 bases and J 8 bases, with 12 bases left between them.

The chain employs TRBV6-5 and TRBJ2-7; D is possibly TRBD1 (5 bases). This CDR3 is built from 14 residues. Trimming pared 5 bases from V and 4 bases from J, leaving 15 bases between. Germline lookup yields CDR1 MNHEY and CDR2 SVGAGI. The CDR3 region is CASSQRQTQYEQYF. CDR3 bases: TGTGCCAGCAGTCAGAGACAGACACAATACGAGCAGTACTTC.

This rearrangement joins TRBV5-4 to TRBJ2-2; D remains ambiguous. This CDR3 has 12 residues. Germline V gene lookup returns CDR1 SGHNT and CDR2 YYREEE (reference sequence). V dropped 3 bases and J dropped 2 bases, with 2 bases sitting between them. CDR3 DNA sequence: TGTGCCAGCAGCTACAACACCGGGGAGCTGTTTTTT. Translation: CASSYNTGELFF.

The chain uses TRBV11-3 and TRBJ2-1; 8 positions agree with TRBD1. The CDR3 spans 15 residues. The germline V gene has CDR1 SGHNT and CDR2 YENEEA. The junction had 5 bases not matched to a gene; V was cut back by 3 bases and J by 4 bases. The CDR3 reads CASSFGTGSYNEQFF. CDR3 bases: TGTGCCAGCAGCTTCGGGACAGGAAGTTACAATGAGCAGTTCTTC.

The V gene is TRBV6-1, the J gene TRBJ2-7; D is possibly TRBD1 (6 bases). CDR3 length: 12 amino acids. Between the trimmed V and J ends, which lost 2 bases and 8 bases, there was a span of 10 bases. Per the germline V gene, CDR1 is MNHNS and CDR2 is SASEGT. CDR3: CASSEYRVKQYF. CDR3 in DNA: TGTGCCAGCAGTGAATACAGGGTCAAGCAGTACTTC.

This sequence joins TRBV6-1 and TRBJ1-2; possibly TRBD1 for D (5 bases). V was trimmed by 6 bases and J by 9 bases, leaving 17 bases between them. This CDR3 contains 13 residues. Per germline, CDR1 MNHNS and CDR2 SASEGT. The CDR3 protein is CASSAQARLSYTF. As DNA, the CDR3 is TGTGCCAGCAGCGCACAGGCACGGTTAAGCTACACCTTC.

On this clone itself: A junction end diverges from the germline sequence, so it may reflect a read error. The rearrangement joins TRBV7-9 to TRBJ2-3, with D unresolved. There are 14 residues in the CDR3. Germline CDR1 SEHNR, CDR2 FQNEAQ (reference sequence). CDR3 DNA sequence: TGTGCCAGCAGCTTAGGCAATGTCGGTGATACGCGGTATTTT. Protein product: CASSLGNVGDTRYF. Supplemented by reference TRBV7-9 and TRBJ2-3, the full variable domain reads DTGVSQNPRHKITKRGQNVTFRCDPISEHNRLYWYRQTLGQGPEFLTYFQNEAQLEKSRLLSDRFSAERPKGSFSTLEIQRTEQGDSAMYLCASSLGNVGDTRYFGPGTRLTVL.

The J gene is TRBJ2-7, the V gene TRBV5-5, with TRBD2 matching over 13 bases. The V and J ends lost 5 bases and 3 bases, in that order; junction bases with no gene match: 17. CDR1 and CDR2 from the germline V gene are SGHKS and YYEKEE (reference sequence). The CDR3 length is 19 residues. For the CDR3, the DNA is TGTGCCAGCAGTTCCCCGGGGGTGCCGGGACTAGCGGGACTCTACGAGCAGTACTTC. This translates into CASSSPGVPGLAGLYEQYF.

The J gene is TRBJ2-1, the V gene TRBV5-1; no clear D gene. This CDR3 has 17 amino acids. From germline, CDR1 is SGHRS and CDR2 YFSETQ. With 9 bases removed from V and 0 bases from J, the gap between germline ends came to 22 bases. CDR3 DNA: TGCGCCACCCCGGAAGGATCGGGCTCAAGCTCCTACAATGAGCAGTTCTTC. It specifies CATPEGSGSSSYNEQFF.